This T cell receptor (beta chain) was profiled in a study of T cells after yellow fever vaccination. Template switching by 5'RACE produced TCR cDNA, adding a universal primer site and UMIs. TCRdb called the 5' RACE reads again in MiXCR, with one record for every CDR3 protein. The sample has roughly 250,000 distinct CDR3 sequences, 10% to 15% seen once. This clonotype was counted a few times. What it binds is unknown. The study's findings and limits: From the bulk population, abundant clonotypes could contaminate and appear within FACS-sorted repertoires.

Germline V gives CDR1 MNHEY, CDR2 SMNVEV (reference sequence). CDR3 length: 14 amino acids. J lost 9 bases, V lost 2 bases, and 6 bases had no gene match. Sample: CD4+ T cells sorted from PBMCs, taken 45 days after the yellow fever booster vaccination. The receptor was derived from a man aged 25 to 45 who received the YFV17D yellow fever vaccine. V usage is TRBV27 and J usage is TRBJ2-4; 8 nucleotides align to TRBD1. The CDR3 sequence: CASSLGTGQRIQYF. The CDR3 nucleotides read TGTGCCAGCAGTTTAGGGACAGGCCAACGCATTCAGTACTTC.